These 31 T cell receptor beta chains came from one sample sequenced in a study of blood T cell repertoires in COVID-19. Method: immunoSEQ multiplex PCR; TCRdb's copy keeps in-frame clones and lacks some. The sample has 200,000 to 300,000 clones, approximately 88% seen once. The sample taken for sequencing was peripheral blood. The receptor source for this set is a woman in her 30s with acute or convalescent COVID-19.

The chain is built from TRBV15 and TRBJ2-7; D gene unclear. The CDR3 runs 14 residues. Germline lookup yields CDR1 LNHNV and CDR2 YYDKDF (reference sequence). V lost 3 bases and J 6 bases, leaving 15 bases between the germline ends. The DNA of the CDR3 is TGTGCCACCAGCAGTAGAGTTACCGGTGTCGAGCAGTACTTC. Residues: CATSSRVTGVEQYF.

The CDR3 loop is CASRMAGGYEQYF. The CDR3 DNA sequence: TGTGCCAGCAGGATGGCGGGGGGGTACGAGCAGTACTTC. The chain employs TRBV4-2 and TRBJ2-7, with 9 positions matching TRBD2. Germline V gene sequence: CDR1 LGHNA, CDR2 YNFKEQ. The CDR3 covers 13 residues. V was clipped by 6 bases and J by 4 bases; unmatched bases: 4.

The chain's CDR3 is CASSVRLQTGELFF. CDR3 nucleotides: TGTGCCAGCAGCGTACGACTACAGACCGGGGAGCTGTTTTTT. The rearrangement joins TRBV9 to TRBJ2-2; a possible D gene is TRBD2 (5 bases). CDR3 size: 14 residues. CDR1 SGDLS and CDR2 YYNGEE come from the germline V gene. Trimming shortened V by 1 base and J by 5 bases, and 9 bases separated the two germline ends.

This chain joins TRBV19 and TRBJ1-1, with TRBD1 identical over 11 bases. Germline trimming cut 5 bases from V and 6 bases from J; bases unmatched to any gene: 14. The CDR3 sequence is 17 residues long. In germline, CDR1 is LNHDA, CDR2 SQIVND (reference sequence). CDR3 protein: CASSVRDRGVLGAEAFF. CDR3 bases: TGTGCCAGTAGTGTCCGGGACAGGGGGGTGCTTGGTGCTGAAGCTTTCTTT.

This chain uses TRBV24-1 with TRBJ2-3, with 8 positions matching TRBD2. This CDR3 contains 14 residues. The V and J ends lost 9 bases and 2 bases, in that order; junction bases with no gene match: 6. CDR1 and CDR2 (germline): KGHDR, SFDVKD. The CDR3 loop is CATSIAGTTDTQYF. The CDR3 nucleotides are TGTGCCACCTCGATAGCGGGGACCACAGATACGCAGTATTTT.

V is TRBV9 and J is TRBJ2-2, with 9 bases that match TRBD2. J gave up 3 bases and V 0 bases, and 3 bases lay outside the gene matches. The CDR3 has 16 residues. In germline, CDR1 is SGDLS, CDR2 YYNGEE. The CDR3 DNA reads as TGTGCCAGCAGCGTAGGGGCTAGCGGGGACACCGGGGAGCTGTTTTTT. Encoded protein: CASSVGASGDTGELFF.

This clone was observed a single time. This chain connects TRBV19 to TRBJ2-7, with D maybe TRBD1 (5 bases). This CDR3 spans 11 amino acids. Trimming shortened V by 10 bases and J by 2 bases, and 9 bases separated the two germline ends. The germline CDR1 and CDR2 sequences are LNHDA and SQIVND (reference sequence). CDR3: CATRTPYEQYF. Written as DNA, the CDR3 is TGTGCCACTCGGACACCCTACGAGCAGTACTTC.

This chain joins TRBV19 and TRBJ2-2; TRBD2 agrees at 12 bases. CDR3 length equals 16 residues. V was pared by 3 bases and J by 2 bases, with 1 base of the junction left unmatched. CDR1 is LNHDA, CDR2 SQIVND, per germline (reference sequence). The CDR3 DNA reads as TGTGCCAGTAGTATCGGACTAGCGGGAAACACCGGGGAGCTGTTTTTT. Its protein is CASSIGLAGNTGELFF.

J is TRBJ2-3 and V is TRBV11-3; TRBD2 might be the D (6 bases). The CDR3 is 16 residues long. V was trimmed by 3 bases and J by 3 bases, leaving 16 bases between them. CDR1 is SGHNT and CDR2 is YENEEA in the germline V gene. The CDR3 DNA reads TGTGCCAGCAGCTTGAGAACGAGCGGGCCAACAGATACGCAGTATTTT. Encoded protein: CASSLRTSGPTDTQYF.

This clone was seen only once. This chain links TRBV11-2 with TRBJ2-7; D is perhaps TRBD2 (6 bases). V lost 5 bases and J 6 bases, leaving 14 bases between the germline ends. The germline gives CDR1 SGHAT, CDR2 FQNNGV. The CDR3 loop spans 13 amino acids. The CDR3 here is CASSLPGDTEQYF. CDR3 in DNA: TGTGCCAGCAGCCTCCCGGGGGATACCGAGCAGTACTTC.

The CDR3 loop is CSVVGQAAGQYF. CDR3 DNA sequence: TGCAGCGTTGTCGGACAGGCGGCGGGGCAGTACTTC. The chain combines TRBV29-1 with TRBJ2-7; 7 bases are a match to TRBD1. The CDR3 is 12 residues long. Germline V gene data show CDR1 as SQVTM and CDR2 as ANQGSEA. V was clipped by 4 bases and J by 9 bases; unmatched bases: 9.

CDR3 DNA: TGTGCCACCAGCAGAGATCGGGGCCAGGGGGGACAGCCCCAGCATTTT. It specifies CATSRDRGQGGQPQHF. The J gene is TRBJ1-5, the V gene TRBV15; TRBD1 aligns across 7 bases. CDR3 length: 16 amino acids. From germline, CDR1 is LNHNV and CDR2 YYDKDF (reference sequence). Losses at the gene ends were 0 bases for V and 7 bases for J; bases not matched to a gene: 9.

This clone was counted a few times. The chain combines TRBV24-1 with TRBJ1-2; D remains unclear. The CDR3 length is 13 residues. The V end was cut by 4 bases, the J end by 4 bases, with 9 bases between. From germline, CDR1 is KGHDR and CDR2 SFDVKD. In DNA, the CDR3 is TGTGCCACCAGTGACTCAGGCCTCTATGGCTACACCTTC. This encodes CATSDSGLYGYTF.

The chain uses TRBV14 and TRBJ2-7, with a tentative D call TRBD1 (6 bases). CDR1 is SGHDN and CDR2 is FVKESK in the germline V gene. The germline V and J ends were trimmed by 4 bases and 4 bases, with 14 bases remaining between them. This CDR3 has 14 amino acids. The CDR3 DNA reads TGTGCCAGCAGCCCAACAGGGATTGGATACGAGCAGTACTTC. This sequence encodes CASSPTGIGYEQYF. Using reference TRBV14 and TRBJ2-7 for the parts outside the CDR3, the full variable domain is EAGVTQFPSHSVIEKGQTVTLRCDPISGHDNLYWYRRVMGKEIKFLLHFVKESKQDESGMPNNRFLAERTGGTYSTLKVQPAELEDSGVYFCASSPTGIGYEQYFGPGTRLTVT.

The chain uses TRBV19 and TRBJ2-1; 7 bases are a match to TRBD2. CDR1 and CDR2 from the germline V gene are LNHDA and SQIVND (reference sequence). The CDR3 loop spans 15 amino acids. V lost 6 bases, J lost 5 bases, and 10 bases stayed unmatched. The CDR3: CASSKTSGANNEQFF. The CDR3 region has the DNA TGTGCCAGTAGCAAAACGAGCGGGGCAAACAATGAGCAGTTCTTC. The entire variable domain, with the rest obtained from reference TRBV19 and TRBJ2-1, is as follows: DGGITQSPKYLFRKEGQNVTLSCEQNLNHDAMYWYRQDPGQGLRLIYYSQIVNDFQKGDIAEGYSVSREKKESFPLTVTSAQKNPTAFYLCASSKTSGANNEQFFGPGTRLTVL.

The chain links TRBV30 to TRBJ1-1, with D perhaps matching TRBD1 (5 bases). V lost 6 bases to trimming and J lost 7 bases, with 18 bases between them. From germline, CDR1 is GTSNPN and CDR2 SVGIG (reference sequence). The length of the CDR3 is 13 residues. The DNA of the CDR3 is TGTGCCTGCTCCACACAGGTTGGGAATGAAGCTTTCTTT. Protein product: CACSTQVGNEAFF.

This clone occurred once. The sample contains more than one DNA sequence encoding this CDR3. This chain joins TRBV11-2 and TRBJ1-5; 8 bases agree with TRBD1. The J segment lost 4 bases and the V segment lost 5 bases, leaving 4 bases of the junction unmatched. Looked up from germline, CDR1 is SGHAT and CDR2 is FQNNGV. The CDR3 runs to 14 residues. Here the CDR3 DNA reads TGTGCCAGCAGCCGGGACAGGCGTAATCAGCCCCAGCATTTT. Its translation: CASSRDRRNQPQHF. Looking up the rest from reference TRBV11-2 and TRBJ1-5 gives the full variable domain: EAGVAQSPRYKIIEKRQSVAFWCNPISGHATLYWYQQILGQGPKLLIQFQNNGVVDDSQLPKDRFSAERLKGVDSTLKIQPAKLEDSAVYLCASSRDRRNQPQHFGDGTRLSIL.

This chain joins TRBV29-1 and TRBJ2-5; D may be TRBD2 (7 bases). This CDR3 spans 13 amino acids. Germline V lookup: CDR1 SQVTM, CDR2 ANQGSEA. V was trimmed by 8 bases and J by 4 bases, leaving 17 bases between them. The chain's CDR3 is CSTQGGEGETQYF. CDR3 DNA sequence: TGCAGCACCCAAGGGGGGGAAGGAGAGACCCAGTACTTC.

Only one count was recorded for this clone. The chain combines TRBV19 with TRBJ1-4; possibly TRBD1 for D (6 bases). CDR1 LNHDA and CDR2 SQIVND come from the germline V gene (reference sequence). V was shortened by 5 bases and J by 0 bases, with 13 bases between the two germline ends. The CDR3 consists of 16 residues. For the CDR3, the DNA is TGTGCCAGTAGTCTGGGACACTCTGCAACTAATGAAAAACTGTTTTTT. Translated: CASSLGHSATNEKLFF. The whole variable domain, filled in from reference TRBV19 and TRBJ1-4, reads DGGITQSPKYLFRKEGQNVTLSCEQNLNHDAMYWYRQDPGQGLRLIYYSQIVNDFQKGDIAEGYSVSREKKESFPLTVTSAQKNPTAFYLCASSLGHSATNEKLFFGSGTQLSVL.

The rearrangement links TRBV30 to TRBJ1-2; 9 positions agree with TRBD1. CDR3 length equals 14 residues. V lost 3 bases to trimming and J lost 4 bases; unmatched junction nucleotides: 6. Germline V gene lookup returns CDR1 GTSNPN and CDR2 SVGIG (reference sequence). CDR3 region: CAWRGQGFGYGYTF. The CDR3, as DNA: TGTGCCTGGAGGGGACAGGGATTCGGCTATGGCTACACCTTC.

The chain carries TRBV18 and TRBJ2-1; the match to TRBD1 covers 9 bases. Germline V gene lookup returns CDR1 KGHSH and CDR2 LQKENI. This CDR3 spans 15 amino acids. Losses at the gene ends were 3 bases for V and 3 bases for J; bases not matched to a gene: 3. The CDR3 DNA reads TGTGCCAGCTCACCGGGACAGGGAGGCTACAATGAGCAGTTCTTC. Translating it yields CASSPGQGGYNEQFF. Complete variable domain (other parts from reference TRBV18 and TRBJ2-1): NAGVMQNPRHLVRRRGQEARLRCSPMKGHSHVYWYRQLPEEGLKFMVYLQKENIIDESGMPKERFSAEFPKEGPSILRIQQVVRGDSAAYFCASSPGQGGYNEQFFGPGTRLTVL.

This chain joins TRBV9 and TRBJ2-7; 7 bases fit TRBD1. Germline lookup yields CDR1 SGDLS and CDR2 YYNGEE. The CDR3 sequence is 13 residues long. With V trimmed by 3 bases and J by 7 bases, 7 bases remained unmatched. The CDR3 is CASSATGVREQYF. As DNA, the CDR3 is TGTGCCAGCAGCGCAACAGGGGTAAGGGAGCAGTACTTC.

The CDR3 loop reads CAGPEVSSRLVRQGNSYEQYF. The CDR3 coding sequence is TGTGCCGGGCCCGAGGTAAGTAGTAGACTGGTGCGACAGGGTAATTCCTACGAGCAGTACTTC. The chain is built from TRBV3-1 (or the pseudogene TRBV3-2) and TRBJ2-7, with TRBD1 identical over 7 bases. CDR3 size: 21 residues. CDR1 LGHDT and CDR2 YNNKEL come from the germline V gene (reference sequence). The junction had 32 bases not matched to a gene; V was cut back by 11 bases and J by 1 base.

The chain recombines TRBV25-1 with TRBJ2-3; 7 nucleotides align to TRBD1. Germline CDR1 reads MGHDK; CDR2 reads SYGVNS. With 1 base clipped from V and 2 bases from J, the junction kept 6 bases outside the gene matches. The CDR3 spans 16 residues. CDR3 loop: CASSESDRAPTDTQYF. In DNA, the CDR3 is TGTGCCAGCAGTGAATCAGACAGGGCCCCCACAGATACGCAGTATTTT. The full variable domain, rest sourced from reference TRBV25-1 and TRBJ2-3, is EADIYQTPRYLVIGTGKKITLECSQTMGHDKMYWYQQDPGMELHLIHYSYGVNSTEKGDLSSESTVSRIRTEHFPLTLESARPSHTSQYLCASSESDRAPTDTQYFGPGTRLTVL.

The chain links TRBV19 to TRBJ1-5, with TRBD1 matching over 10 bases. V shed 3 bases, J shed 4 bases, and the junction held 12 bases outside the gene matches. CDR1 and CDR2 (germline): LNHDA, SQIVND (reference sequence). The CDR3 runs 18 residues. The DNA for the CDR3 is TGTGCCAGTAGTATTGGTAGAAGGACAGGGGGTCGGAATCAGCCCCAGCATTTT. Translated, it gives CASSIGRRTGGRNQPQHF.

The chain employs TRBV27 and TRBJ2-3; D gene uncertain. The germline V and J ends were trimmed by 5 bases and 6 bases, with 6 bases remaining between them. This CDR3 spans 11 amino acids. The germline V gene has CDR1 MNHEY and CDR2 SMNVEV (reference sequence). The CDR3 reads CASSIGDTQYF. DNA of the CDR3: TGTGCCAGCAGTATCGGGGATACGCAGTATTTT.

The chain recombines TRBV24-1 with TRBJ2-7; tentative D call: TRBD1 (5 bases). V was trimmed by 4 bases and J by 0 bases, leaving 9 bases between them. The CDR3 spans 14 residues. Germline loops: CDR1 KGHDR, CDR2 SFDVKD. The CDR3 is CATSDPQDSYEQYF. CDR3 sequence (DNA): TGTGCCACCAGTGACCCACAGGACTCCTACGAGCAGTACTTC.

This clone was detected only a few times. The rearrangement joins TRBV19 to TRBJ2-7; 8 nucleotides line up with TRBD2. The germline CDR1 and CDR2 sequences are LNHDA and SQIVND (reference sequence). This CDR3 contains 14 residues. The V segment lost 3 bases and the J segment 4 bases; nucleotides outside the gene matches: 5. The CDR3 reads CASSIRLAGYEQYF. The DNA of the CDR3 is TGTGCCAGTAGTATCCGCCTAGCGGGTTACGAGCAGTACTTC.

J is TRBJ2-3 and V is TRBV11-2, with 10 bases that match TRBD2. Germline CDR1 and CDR2: SGHAT and FQNNGV. With 5 bases clipped from V and 13 bases from J, the junction kept 6 bases outside the gene matches. The CDR3 loop spans 12 amino acids. The CDR3 loop is CASSPQRGGKYF. CDR3 DNA: TGTGCCAGCAGCCCCCAGCGGGGGGGGAAGTATTTT.

The V and J genes are TRBV7-6 and TRBJ2-3, with 12 positions matching TRBD2. This CDR3 has 15 residues. The V gene end was trimmed by 3 bases and the J gene end by 3 bases; junction bases not matched to a gene: 1. Germline V CDR1 and CDR2: SGHVS, FNYEAQ. CDR3 amino acids: CASSFLAGGTDTQYF. CDR3 nucleotides: TGTGCCAGCAGCTTTCTAGCGGGAGGGACAGATACGCAGTATTTT.

In this sample, this clone turned up once. The rearrangement uses TRBV5-6 and TRBJ2-7; TRBD2 matches at 9 bases. Germline V gene data show CDR1 as SGHDT and CDR2 as YYEEEE. J gave up 4 bases and V 4 bases, and 9 bases lay outside the gene matches. CDR3 length: 15 residues. The CDR3 nucleotides are TGTGCCAGCAGCCCGAGTCCTAGCGGGAAGTACGAGCAGTACTTC. Translated: CASSPSPSGKYEQYF.